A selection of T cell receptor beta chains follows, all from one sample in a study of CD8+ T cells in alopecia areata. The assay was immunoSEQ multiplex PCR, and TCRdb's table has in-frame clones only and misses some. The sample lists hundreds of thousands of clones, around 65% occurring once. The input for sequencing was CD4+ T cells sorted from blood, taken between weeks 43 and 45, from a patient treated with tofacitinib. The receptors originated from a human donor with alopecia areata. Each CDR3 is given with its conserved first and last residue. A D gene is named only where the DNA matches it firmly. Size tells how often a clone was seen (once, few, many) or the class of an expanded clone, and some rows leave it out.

DNA: TGTGCCAGCAGTTACAGGGGCAGTCAGCCCCAGCATTTT
CDR3: CASSYRGSQPQHF
V: TRBV6-5
size: NA
D: NA
J: TRBJ1-5

DNA: TGTGCCATCACCGTCAGTCGGGATTCACCCCTCCACTTT
CDR3: CAITVSRDSPLHF
V: TRBV10-3
size: NA
D: NA
J: TRBJ1-6

DNA: TGTGCCAGCAGTCGCCTAGCGGGCAACTATGGCTACACCTTC
CDR3: CASSRLAGNYGYTF
V: TRBV6-5
size: NA
D: NA
J: TRBJ1-2

DNA: TGTGCCAGCAGCCCTAGACCCCGGACAGACCAAGATACGCAGTATTTT
CDR3: CASSPRPRTDQDTQYF
V: TRBV7-7
size: NA
D: NA
J: TRBJ2-3

DNA: TGCGCCAGCAGCCAAGCAAGTCAGGGGGGCCTAACCTACAATGAGCAGTTCTTC
CDR3: CASSQASQGGLTYNEQFF
V: TRBV4-1
size: once
D: NA
J: TRBJ2-1

DNA: TGTGCCAGCAGTTTAGCGCCTCACAGGGGAGTCCACGAGCAGTACTTC
CDR3: CASSLAPHRGVHEQYF
V: TRBV28
size: NA
D: TRBD1
J: TRBJ2-7

DNA: TGTGCCTGGAGCCGATCGGGGGGACAAGAGACCCAGTACTTC
CDR3: CAWSRSGGQETQYF
V: TRBV30
size: once
D: TRBD2
J: TRBJ2-5

DNA: TGCGCCAGCAGCTTAGGACAGGCCCACAATGAGCAGTTCTTC
CDR3: CASSLGQAHNEQFF
V: TRBV5-1
size: few
D: TRBD1
J: TRBJ2-1

DNA: TGTGCCAGCAGCTTGTCTGATAGCAATCAGCCCCAGCATTTT
CDR3: CASSLSDSNQPQHF
V: TRBV7-2
size: NA
D: NA
J: TRBJ1-5

DNA: TGTGCCAGCAGCCCTAAGACTAATCCTGAGCAGTTCTTC
CDR3: CASSPKTNPEQFF
V: TRBV14
size: once
D: NA
J: TRBJ2-1

DNA: TGCAGCGTTGGGGCCCCAAGGGGGGCGAACACCGGGGAGCTGTTTTTT
CDR3: CSVGAPRGANTGELFF
V: TRBV29-1
size: NA
D: NA
J: TRBJ2-2

DNA: TGTGCCTGGACTAGCTCTGGAAACACCATATATTTT
CDR3: CAWTSSGNTIYF
V: TRBV30
size: NA
D: NA
J: TRBJ1-3

DNA: TGTGCCAGCAGCTTTTCTTTCAGCAAGGGTCTCCTCTCTGGGGCCAACGTCCTGACTTTC
CDR3: CASSFSFSKGLLSGANVLTF
V: TRBV7-8
size: NA
D: NA
J: TRBJ2-6

DNA: TGTGCCTGGGCCCCGGACAGGGGATATGGCTACACCTTC
CDR3: CAWAPDRGYGYTF
V: TRBV30
size: NA
D: TRBD1
J: TRBJ1-2

DNA: TGTGCCAGCAGGGACAGGGCGAACACTGAAGCTTTCTTT
CDR3: CASRDRANTEAFF
V: TRBV6-1
size: once
D: TRBD1
J: TRBJ1-1

DNA: TGTGCCAGCAGAACGGTGAACACTGAAGCTTTCTTT
CDR3: CASRTVNTEAFF
V: TRBV28
size: NA
D: NA
J: TRBJ1-1

DNA: TGTGCCAGCTCACCTCCGGGGACGGGAGAGACCCAGTACTTC
CDR3: CASSPPGTGETQYF
V: TRBV18
size: NA
D: NA
J: TRBJ2-5

DNA: TGCAGCGTTGAAACTTTCAATGCGCAGTATTTT
CDR3: CSVETFNAQYF
V: TRBV29-1
size: NA
D: NA
J: TRBJ2-3

DNA: TGTGCCACCAGCAGAGATGGCACCACACGCGTCCATGGCTACACCTTC
CDR3: CATSRDGTTRVHGYTF
V: TRBV15
size: NA
D: NA
J: TRBJ1-2

DNA: TGTGCCATCAGTGAACCCAATCAAGCCAAAAACATTCAGTACTTC
CDR3: CAISEPNQAKNIQYF
V: TRBV10-3
size: few
D: NA
J: TRBJ2-4

DNA: TGTGCCAGCAACAGGGAAACAGATCAGCCCCAGCATTTT
CDR3: CASNRETDQPQHF
V: TRBV2
size: NA
D: NA
J: TRBJ1-5